The 20 T cell receptor beta chains given below trace back to one sample, sequenced in a study of blood T cell repertoires in COVID-19. Using immunoSEQ multiplex PCR, the repertoire was profiled, and TCRdb retains in-frame clones only, with some absent. Found here are some 100,000 clones, approximately 89% of them singletons; the top ten hold around 1%. The sample taken for sequencing was peripheral blood. The receptors derive from a man in his 60s with acute or convalescent COVID-19.

The chain has TRBV5-1 and TRBJ2-7; TRBD1 might be the D (6 bases). CDR3 length: 16 amino acids. Germline loops: CDR1 SGHRS, CDR2 YFSETQ. V lost 4 bases to trimming and J lost 5 bases, with 22 bases between them. In DNA, the CDR3 is TGCGCCAGCAGCCCAAAAGCGGCAGGGGTAAGGGACGAGCAGTACTTC. As protein: CASSPKAAGVRDEQYF.

This chain joins TRBV24-1 and TRBJ2-1; 7 bases fit TRBD2. Germline V gene sequence: CDR1 KGHDR, CDR2 SFDVKD. V was clipped by 1 base and J by 6 bases; unmatched bases: 2. The CDR3 sequence is 14 residues long. The CDR3 region is CATSDFGTINEQFF. CDR3 bases: TGTGCCACCAGTGATTTTGGGACTATCAATGAGCAGTTCTTC.

V gene TRBV24-1 combines with J gene TRBJ1-2; maybe TRBD1 (6 bases). Germline V gives CDR1 KGHDR, CDR2 SFDVKD. The V and J ends lost 7 bases and 5 bases respectively, with 13 bases between them. The CDR3 is 13 amino acids. CDR3: CATSQGTKYGYTF. CDR3 sequence (DNA): TGTGCCACCAGCCAAGGGACAAAGTATGGCTACACCTTC.

The gene calls are TRBV27 and TRBJ2-5, with 12 bases matching TRBD1. The J segment lost 4 bases and the V segment lost 3 bases, leaving 9 bases of the junction unmatched. The CDR3 contains 17 residues. Germline V CDR1 and CDR2: MNHEY, SMNVEV (reference sequence). The CDR3 reads CASSFRGQGARRETQYF. The CDR3 DNA is TGTGCCAGCAGTTTCCGGGGACAGGGGGCAAGAAGAGAGACCCAGTACTTC.

This clone was detected only once. The V and J genes are TRBV19 and TRBJ2-3; 9 bases are a match to TRBD1. Trimming removed 5 bases from V and 2 bases from J; junction bases left unmatched: 5. Germline CDR1 LNHDA, CDR2 SQIVND (reference sequence). This CDR3 is 15 amino acids long. The CDR3 DNA reads TGTGCCAGTAGTCTCCGGGACAGGGCCACAGATACGCAGTATTTT. It translates to CASSLRDRATDTQYF.

The chain joins TRBV7-9 to TRBJ2-1, with 9 bases identical to TRBD2. V lost 5 bases to trimming and J lost 4 bases; unmatched junction nucleotides: 9. This CDR3 region has 16 residues. The germline V gene has CDR1 SEHNR and CDR2 FQNEAQ (reference sequence). CDR3 protein: CASSQGTSRLYNEQFF. CDR3 DNA: TGTGCCAGCAGCCAAGGGACTAGCCGGTTATACAATGAGCAGTTCTTC.

This chain joins TRBV19 and TRBJ2-1, with 10 bases identical to TRBD2. This CDR3 is 14 amino acids long. V was clipped by 4 bases and J by 13 bases; unmatched bases: 10. Germline V gives CDR1 LNHDA, CDR2 SQIVND (reference sequence). The CDR3 loop is CASSTVWTSGTQFF. CDR3 sequence (DNA): TGTGCCAGTAGTACTGTCTGGACTAGCGGAACACAGTTCTTC.

The V gene is TRBV30, the J gene TRBJ1-2; unclear D gene. V gave up 7 bases and J gave up 7 bases, with 16 bases separating them. This CDR3 contains 12 residues. Per the germline V gene, CDR1 is GTSNPN and CDR2 is SVGIG (reference sequence). The CDR3 spells CASAELRGGYTF. For the CDR3, the DNA is TGTGCCTCGGCGGAGCTCCGGGGTGGCTACACCTTC.

This chain joins TRBV27 and TRBJ2-3, with 8 nucleotides matching TRBD2. The germline gives CDR1 MNHEY, CDR2 SMNVEV (reference sequence). V was pared by 3 bases and J by 7 bases, with 15 bases of the junction left unmatched. The CDR3 is 17 residues long. In DNA form, the CDR3 reads TGTGCCAGCAGTTTGCCCCCATGGAGCGGGAGCCCTTATACGCAGTATTTT. This codes for CASSLPPWSGSPYTQYF.

The rearrangement uses TRBV5-4 and TRBJ2-7; a possible D gene is TRBD2 (7 bases). V was cut by 1 base and J by 7 bases, with 12 bases left in between. The CDR3 extends over 13 amino acids. The germline gives CDR1 SGHNT, CDR2 YYREEE (reference sequence). The CDR3 loop is CASSLMGGAEQYF. CDR3 DNA sequence: TGTGCCAGCAGCTTGATGGGGGGGGCAGAGCAGTACTTC. The full variable domain, its missing parts supplied by reference TRBV5-4 and TRBJ2-7, is ETGVTQSPTHLIKTRGQQVTLRCSSQSGHNTVSWYQQALGQGPQFIFQYYREEENGRGNFPPRFSGLQFPNYSSELNVNALELDDSALYLCASSLMGGAEQYFGPGTRLTVT.

The chain joins TRBV3-1 (or the pseudogene TRBV3-2) to TRBJ1-6; 7 nucleotides line up with TRBD1. The CDR3 extends over 15 amino acids. V was pared by 4 bases and J by 9 bases, with 9 bases of the junction left unmatched. Germline V gene sequence: CDR1 LGHDT, CDR2 YNNKEL (reference sequence). CDR3 in amino acids: CASSPLPDRASPLHF. CDR3 in DNA: TGTGCCAGCAGCCCCCTACCAGACAGGGCTTCACCCCTCCACTTT.

CDR3 DNA: TGCGCCAGCAGTTTGACTTCCGAGCAGTACTTC. Translated: CASSLTSEQYF. This chain uses TRBV10-2 with TRBJ2-7, with no clear D. V was shortened by 5 bases and J by 6 bases, with 8 bases between the two germline ends. CDR1 is WSHSY, CDR2 SAAADI, per germline. CDR3 length: 11 amino acids.

DNA of the CDR3: TGTGCCTGGAGTGGAAAGGGGGCTGGCAATCAGCCCCAGCATTTT. It yields the protein CAWSGKGAGNQPQHF. The rearrangement joins TRBV30 to TRBJ1-5; 7 bases fit TRBD1. The junction had 5 bases not matched to a gene; V was cut back by 1 base and J by 2 bases. The germline gives CDR1 GTSNPN, CDR2 SVGIG (reference sequence). This CDR3 comprises 15 residues.

V and J are TRBV7-2 and TRBJ2-1; D is undetermined. Germline-derived CDR1 and CDR2 are SGHTA and FQGNSA. Trimming cost V 1 base and J 8 bases, with 6 bases left between them. There are 12 residues in the CDR3. The CDR3 here is CASSLDVDEQFF. The DNA for the CDR3 is TGTGCCAGCAGCTTAGACGTAGATGAGCAGTTCTTC.

This rearrangement joins TRBV19 to TRBJ1-1, with 8 bases lining up with TRBD1. The length of the CDR3 is 15 residues. From germline, CDR1 is LNHDA and CDR2 SQIVND (reference sequence). V lost 5 bases to trimming and J lost 3 bases; unmatched junction nucleotides: 8. CDR3 sequence reads: CASSWGTGRDTEAFF. In DNA form, the CDR3 reads TGTGCCAGTAGTTGGGGGACAGGTAGGGACACTGAAGCTTTCTTT.

This clone was seen once. V usage is TRBV5-5 and J usage is TRBJ1-1, with a possible D match to TRBD1 (5 bases). The V and J ends lost 4 bases and 3 bases respectively, with 10 bases between them. The CDR3 covers 13 residues. Germline V CDR1 and CDR2: SGHKS, YYEKEE (reference sequence). Here the CDR3 reads CASSRGGDTEAFF. The CDR3 DNA is TGTGCCAGCAGCCGGGGCGGGGACACTGAAGCTTTCTTT.

This rearrangement joins TRBV9 to TRBJ1-6; the D gene is possibly TRBD1 (6 bases). Germline CDR1 and CDR2: SGDLS and YYNGEE. The CDR3 has 14 amino acids. V gave up 2 bases and J gave up 6 bases, with 9 bases separating them. The CDR3 DNA reads as TGTGCCAGCAGCGTTCAACAGGGTAATTCACCCCTCCACTTT. Residues: CASSVQQGNSPLHF.

The chain recombines TRBV5-4 with TRBJ2-6; 11 bases are a match to TRBD2. The CDR3 spans 18 residues. Germline V gene sequence: CDR1 SGHNT, CDR2 YYREEE (reference sequence). J was trimmed by 0 bases and V by 4 bases; bases with no gene match: 6. The CDR3 protein is CASSALGLADSGANVLTF. The CDR3 region has the DNA TGTGCCAGCAGCGCTTTGGGACTAGCGGACTCTGGGGCCAACGTCCTGACTTTC.

V and J are TRBV25-1 and TRBJ1-1; D gene ambiguous. Germline V gene sequence: CDR1 MGHDK, CDR2 SYGVNS. Trimming removed 5 bases from V and 1 base from J, with 8 bases in between. The CDR3 is 13 residues long. CDR3 nucleotide sequence: TGTGCCAGCAGTCTACCAGGGAACACTGAAGCTTTCTTT. It encodes CASSLPGNTEAFF.

The V and J genes are TRBV19 and TRBJ1-5; D might be TRBD1 (5 bases). Trimming pared 9 bases from V and 4 bases from J, leaving 16 bases between. The CDR3 length is 14 residues. The V gene's germline CDR1 is LNHDA and CDR2 SQIVND (reference sequence). The CDR3 sequence is CASRTRGINQPQHF. CDR3 sequence (DNA): TGTGCCAGCCGGACCCGGGGGATAAATCAGCCCCAGCATTTT. The full variable domain, completed using reference TRBV19 and TRBJ1-5, is DGGITQSPKYLFRKEGQNVTLSCEQNLNHDAMYWYRQDPGQGLRLIYYSQIVNDFQKGDIAEGYSVSREKKESFPLTVTSAQKNPTAFYLCASRTRGINQPQHFGDGTRLSIL.